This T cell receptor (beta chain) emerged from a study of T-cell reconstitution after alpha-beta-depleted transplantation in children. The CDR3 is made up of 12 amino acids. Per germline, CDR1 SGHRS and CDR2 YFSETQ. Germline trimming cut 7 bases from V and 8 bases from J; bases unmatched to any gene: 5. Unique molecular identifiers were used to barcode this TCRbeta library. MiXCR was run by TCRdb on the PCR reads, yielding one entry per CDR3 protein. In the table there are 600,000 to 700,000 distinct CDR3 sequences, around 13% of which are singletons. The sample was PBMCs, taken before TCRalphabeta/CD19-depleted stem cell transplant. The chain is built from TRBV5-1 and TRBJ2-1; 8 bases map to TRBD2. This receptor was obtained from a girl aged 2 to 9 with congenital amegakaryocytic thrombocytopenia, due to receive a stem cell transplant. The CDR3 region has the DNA TGCGCCAGCGGCCTAGCGGGCGATGAGCAGTTCTTC. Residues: CASGLAGDEQFF.